What follows are 8 T cell receptor beta chains derived from one specimen sequenced in a study of blood T cell repertoires in COVID-19. Profiled with immunoSEQ multiplex PCR; TCRdb holds only in-frame clones, not every one. The data contain about 70,000 clones, roughly 80% of them singletons. Input material: peripheral blood. The source of these receptors is a woman between 65 and 79 years old with acute or convalescent COVID-19.

The V and J genes are TRBV19 and TRBJ1-2; a possible D gene is TRBD1 (6 bases). The germline V gene has CDR1 LNHDA and CDR2 SQIVND (reference sequence). With 0 bases removed from V and 5 bases from J, the gap between germline ends came to 10 bases. The length of the CDR3 is 14 residues. The CDR3: CASSIETGEYGYTF. The CDR3 DNA sequence: TGTGCCAGTAGTATAGAGACAGGTGAATATGGCTACACCTTC.

CDR3 sequence: CATQNSGYGYTF. The CDR3 DNA sequence: TGTGCCACCCAAAACTCGGGCTATGGCTACACCTTC. The V call is TRBV24-1, the J call TRBJ1-2; D gene ambiguous. V lost 9 bases to trimming and J lost 4 bases, with 11 bases between them. The CDR3 runs 12 residues. CDR1 KGHDR and CDR2 SFDVKD come from the germline V gene.

This clone appeared a single time. The V and J genes are TRBV27 and TRBJ1-6; D is ambiguous. The CDR3 has 18 amino acids. Trimming stripped 0 bases from V and 4 bases from J, with 16 bases between. CDR1 and CDR2 from the germline V gene are MNHEY and SMNVEV (reference sequence). CDR3 protein: CASSLSYGGVSYNSPLHF. The CDR3 DNA reads as TGTGCCAGCAGTTTATCGTATGGAGGAGTCTCGTATAATTCACCCCTCCACTTT.

The J gene is TRBJ1-3, the V gene TRBV19, with TRBD1 matching 9 bases. Trimming at V came to 10 bases and at J to 8 bases, leaving 12 bases not matched to a gene. This CDR3 has 14 amino acids. Germline V CDR1 and CDR2: LNHDA, SQIVND (reference sequence). DNA of the CDR3: TGTGCCACCGGAGGGACAGGGAGCGGGCACACCATATATTTT. Translated: CATGGTGSGHTIYF.

The chain links TRBV7-3 to TRBJ2-1; a weak D match, TRBD2 (6 bases). CDR3 length: 15 residues. In germline, CDR1 is SGHTA, CDR2 FQGTGA. Trimming removed 1 base at V and 3 bases at J, with 10 bases between. The CDR3 is CASSLNPSDYNEQFF. DNA of the CDR3: TGTGCCAGCAGCTTAAACCCTAGCGACTACAATGAGCAGTTCTTC.

This clone has more than one count but fewer than ten. V gene TRBV11-1 combines with J gene TRBJ2-7; D might be TRBD2 (6 bases). This CDR3 region has 14 residues. V lost 5 bases and J 2 bases, leaving 13 bases between the germline ends. The germline CDR1 and CDR2 sequences are SGHAT and FQDESV (reference sequence). The CDR3 DNA sequence: TGTGCCAGCAGCCCCCCGGGGGTACCCTACGAGCAGTACTTC. Translating gives CASSPPGVPYEQYF.

CDR3 sequence: CASSPPGQGAGDTQYF. DNA of the CDR3: TGTGCCAGCAGCCCTCCAGGACAGGGAGCCGGAGATACGCAGTATTTT. The chain joins TRBV7-2 to TRBJ2-3, with TRBD1 matching 8 bases. Germline values: CDR1 SGHTA, CDR2 FQGNSA. The trim removed 5 bases at V and 5 bases at J, leaving 12 bases unmatched. The CDR3 is 16 residues long.

The V gene is TRBV19, the J gene TRBJ2-2; TRBD2 agrees at 9 bases. This CDR3 spans 15 amino acids. The germline CDR1 and CDR2 sequences are LNHDA and SQIVND (reference sequence). V shed 7 bases, J shed 3 bases, and the junction held 6 bases outside the gene matches. The CDR3 coding sequence is TGTGCCAGTACAGTAGCGGGAGCGGACACCGGGGAGCTGTTTTTT. This gives the protein CASTVAGADTGELFF.